This record covers a single T cell receptor beta chain. Its antigen is unidentified. This entry comes from a study of T cells in Graves' hyperthyroidism and ophthalmopathy. Study-wide results and caveats: Clonotypes that were expanded in thyroid above 0.001 mostly appeared in blood too.

Exclusions: uncontrolled infection, other autoimmune disease, pregnancy, lactation. In making diagnoses, clinical symptoms, serum thyroxine and TRAb, thyroid ultrasound and orbital computed tomography were all used. V was clipped by 1 base and J by 1 base, with 7 bases between them. Germline V CDR1 and CDR2: SGHTA, FQGTGA. The CDR3 has 14 residues. Using RNA transcripts as the source, TCR beta CDR3 regions were amplified. The HTBI set primed first-round TCR CDR3 RT-PCR. Each CDR3 protein gets one entry after TCRdb re-called the multiplex PCR reads with MiXCR. The sample lists 500,000 to 600,000 distinct CDR3 sequences, 20% occurring once.

What was sequenced was blood. The source of this sequence is a man aged 35-49 years with Graves' ophthalmopathy. The J gene is TRBJ1-1, the V gene TRBV7-3; the D is unclear. CDR3 region: CASSLNSQNTEAFF. The CDR3 region has the DNA TGTGCCAGCAGCTTAAATAGTCAGAACACTGAAGCTTTCTTT.